This is a list of T cell receptor beta chains from one sample in a study of cytomegalovirus exposure and HLA in healthy donors. The assay was immunoSEQ multiplex PCR, and TCRdb's table has in-frame clones only and misses some. The table lists around 88,000 clones, around 84% of them singletons. Sample: PBMCs. These TCRs come from a woman aged 40 to 50 in good health and CMV-seropositive. Each CDR3 is given with its conserved first and last residue. The order of the fields is J gene, D gene, V gene, clone size, CDR3 DNA, CDR3 protein. A D gene is named only where the DNA matches it firmly. Clone size is given for some rows only: seen once, a few or many times, or a class if the clone is expanded.

TRBJ1-1,TRBD1,TRBV5-1,few,TGCGCCAGCAGCTTGGGCAGGGGGCAAAACACTGAAGCTTTCTTT,CASSLGRGQNTEAFF
TRBJ2-1,TRBD2,TRBV5-8,.,TGTGCCAGCCATGGGCTAGCGGGAAAGAGCTCCTACAATGAGCAGTTCTTC,CASHGLAGKSSYNEQFF
TRBJ2-3,TRBD2,TRBV6-1,many,TGTGCCAGCAGTGAAGGGGGGGGAGGAGGCACAGATACGCAGTATTTT,CASSEGGGGGTDTQYF
TRBJ1-1,TRBD1,TRBV5-4,.,TGTGCCAGCAGCTTCCAGGGGGCAGGCACTGAAGCTTTCTTT,CASSFQGAGTEAFF
TRBJ2-5,TRBD2,TRBV28,.,TGTGCCACCATTAGCGGGAGGAAGACCCAGTACTTC,CATISGRKTQYF
TRBJ2-7,TRBD1,TRBV27,once,TGTGCCAGCAGTTTATCGGGACAGTCCCCCCTTCACTACGAGCAGTACTTC,CASSLSGQSPLHYEQYF
TRBJ1-4,.,TRBV5-6,.,TGTGCCAGCATCCTACGTCCTGAAAAACTGTTTTTT,CASILRPEKLFF
TRBJ2-1,.,TRBV28,.,TGTGCCAGCAGTTCCGGACACGAGCAGTTCTTC,CASSSGHEQFF
TRBJ2-7,TRBD2,TRBV5-5,once,TGTGCCAGCAGCGGGGGGATGGGCGGGAGGTTGACCTACGAGCAGTACTTC,CASSGGMGGRLTYEQYF
TRBJ2-3,.,TRBV11-3,.,TGTGCCAGCAGCTCCCGACGGGGAACAGATACGCAGTATTTT,CASSSRRGTDTQYF
TRBJ1-1,TRBD1,TRBV6-6,few,TGTGCCAGCACCACAGACAGGGGGGGAACTGAAGCTTTCTTT,CASTTDRGGTEAFF
TRBJ2-3,.,TRBV9,.,TGTGCCAGCAGCGCGGTGGGAGCTACGCAGTATTTT,CASSAVGATQYF
TRBJ1-2,.,TRBV2,few,TGTGCCAGCAGTGAAACAACAGCTAACTATGGCTACACCTTC,CASSETTANYGYTF
TRBJ2-7,.,TRBV28,.,TGTGCCAGCAGTTTTCGGGGATCCGAGCAGTACTTC,CASSFRGSEQYF
TRBJ1-1,TRBD1,TRBV27,.,TGTGCCAGCAGTTTATCTGACGAGGGGACAGGGAAAGCTTTCTTT,CASSLSDEGTGKAFF
TRBJ2-7,.,TRBV7-6,.,TGTGCCAGCTTCCGGGCCTACGAGCAGTACTTC,CASFRAYEQYF